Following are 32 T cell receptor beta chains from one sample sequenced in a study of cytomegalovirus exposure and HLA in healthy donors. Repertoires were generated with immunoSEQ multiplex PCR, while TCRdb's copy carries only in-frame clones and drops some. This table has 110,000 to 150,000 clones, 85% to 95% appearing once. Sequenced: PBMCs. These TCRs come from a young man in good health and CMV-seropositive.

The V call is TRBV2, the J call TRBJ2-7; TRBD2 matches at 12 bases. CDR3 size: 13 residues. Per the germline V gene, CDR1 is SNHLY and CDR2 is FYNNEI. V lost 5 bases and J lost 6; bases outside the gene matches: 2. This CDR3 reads CASSPLAGGEQYF. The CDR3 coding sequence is TGTGCCAGCAGTCCACTAGCGGGAGGCGAGCAGTACTTC.

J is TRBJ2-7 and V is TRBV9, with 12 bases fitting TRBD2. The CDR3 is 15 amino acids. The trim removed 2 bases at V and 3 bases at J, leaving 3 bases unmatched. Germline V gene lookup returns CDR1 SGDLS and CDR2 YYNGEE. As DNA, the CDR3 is TGTGCCAGCAGCGTGACTAGCGGGAGTAACTACGAGCAGTACTTC. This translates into CASSVTSGSNYEQYF.

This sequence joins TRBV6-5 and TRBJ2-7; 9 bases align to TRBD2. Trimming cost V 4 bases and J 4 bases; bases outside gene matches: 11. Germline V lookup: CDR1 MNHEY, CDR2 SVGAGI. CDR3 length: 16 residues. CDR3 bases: TGTGCCAGCAGTTTGTCTCCTAGCGGGGCAATTTACGAGCAGTACTTC. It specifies CASSLSPSGAIYEQYF.

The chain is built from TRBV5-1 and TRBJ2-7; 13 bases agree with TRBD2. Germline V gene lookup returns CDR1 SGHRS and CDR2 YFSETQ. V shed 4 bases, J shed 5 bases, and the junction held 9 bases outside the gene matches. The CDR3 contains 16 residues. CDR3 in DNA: TGCGCCAGCAGCCCCACGACTAGCGGGAGGCCCCACGAGCAGTACTTC. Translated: CASSPTTSGRPHEQYF. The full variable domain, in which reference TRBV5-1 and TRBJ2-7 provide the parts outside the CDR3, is KAGVTQTPRYLIKTRGQQVTLSCSPISGHRSVSWYQQTPGQGLQFLFEYFSETQRNKGNFPGRFSGRQFSNSRSEMNVSTLELGDSALYLCASSPTTSGRPHEQYFGPGTRLTVT.

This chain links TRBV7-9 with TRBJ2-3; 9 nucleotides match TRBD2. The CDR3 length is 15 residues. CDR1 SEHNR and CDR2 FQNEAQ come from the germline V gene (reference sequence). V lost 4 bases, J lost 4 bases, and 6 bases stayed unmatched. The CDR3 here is CASSSPSGTADTQYF. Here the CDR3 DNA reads TGTGCCAGCAGCTCGCCTAGCGGGACGGCAGATACGCAGTATTTT.

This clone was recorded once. CDR3 loop: CASTVLTSGRRDEQYF. The CDR3 coding sequence is TGTGCCAGCACCGTCCTCACTAGCGGGAGGCGAGACGAGCAGTACTTC. This chain links TRBV2 with TRBJ2-7; 12 bases map to TRBD2. CDR3 size: 16 residues. The V gene's germline CDR1 is SNHLY and CDR2 FYNNEI. V lost 7 bases, J lost 5 bases, and 12 bases stayed unmatched.

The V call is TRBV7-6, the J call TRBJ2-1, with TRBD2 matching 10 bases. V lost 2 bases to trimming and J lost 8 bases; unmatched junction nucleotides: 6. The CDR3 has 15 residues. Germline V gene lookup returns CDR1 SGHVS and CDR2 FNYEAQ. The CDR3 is CASSLSGRAGDEQFF. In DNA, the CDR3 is TGTGCCAGCAGCTTAAGCGGGAGGGCCGGGGATGAGCAGTTCTTC.

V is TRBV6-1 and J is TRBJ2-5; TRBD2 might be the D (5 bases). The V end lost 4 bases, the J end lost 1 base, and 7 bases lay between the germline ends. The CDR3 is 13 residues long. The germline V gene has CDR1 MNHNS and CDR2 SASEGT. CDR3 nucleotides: TGTGCCAGCAGTGGAGGGATCCAAGAGACCCAGTACTTC. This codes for CASSGGIQETQYF.

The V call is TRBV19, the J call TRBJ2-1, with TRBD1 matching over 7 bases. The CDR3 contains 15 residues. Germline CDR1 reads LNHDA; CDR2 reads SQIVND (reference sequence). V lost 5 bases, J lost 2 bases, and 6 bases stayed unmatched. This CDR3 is CASSSRTGAYNEQFF. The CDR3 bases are TGTGCCAGTAGTTCAAGGACAGGTGCCTACAATGAGCAGTTCTTC.

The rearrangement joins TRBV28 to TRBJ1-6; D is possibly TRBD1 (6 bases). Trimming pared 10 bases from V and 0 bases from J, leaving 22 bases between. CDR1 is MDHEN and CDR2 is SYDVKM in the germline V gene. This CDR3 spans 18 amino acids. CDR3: CATRGNQGPSSYNSPLHF. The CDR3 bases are TGTGCCACAAGAGGCAATCAGGGGCCGAGCTCCTATAATTCACCCCTCCACTTT.

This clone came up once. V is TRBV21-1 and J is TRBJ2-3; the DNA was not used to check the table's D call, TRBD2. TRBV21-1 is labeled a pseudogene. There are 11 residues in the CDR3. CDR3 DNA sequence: TGTGCCAGCGAGGAGGCAGATACGCAGTATTTT. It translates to CASEEADTQYF.

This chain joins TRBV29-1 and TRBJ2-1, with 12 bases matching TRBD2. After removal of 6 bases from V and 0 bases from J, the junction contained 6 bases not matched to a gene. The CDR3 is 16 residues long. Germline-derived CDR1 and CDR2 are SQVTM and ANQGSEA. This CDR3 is CSVALLAGGSYNEQFF. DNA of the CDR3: TGCAGCGTCGCTTTACTAGCGGGAGGCTCCTACAATGAGCAGTTCTTC.

The CDR3 here is CASSQRHGTGVSYEQYF. The DNA for the CDR3 is TGTGCCAGCAGCCAGAGACATGGGACAGGGGTATCCTACGAGCAGTACTTC. The chain links TRBV4-2 to TRBJ2-7, with 10 bases lining up with TRBD1. Germline CDR1 is LGHNA and CDR2 is YNFKEQ. The trim removed 3 bases at V and 1 base at J, leaving 9 bases unmatched. The CDR3 consists of 17 residues.

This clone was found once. The CDR3 is CASSSAGVNYEQYF. As DNA, the CDR3 is TGTGCCAGCAGTTCTGCAGGGGTGAACTACGAGCAGTACTTC. V gene TRBV2 combines with J gene TRBJ2-7; D possibly corresponds to TRBD1 (6 bases). The CDR3 has 14 residues. Germline CDR1 is SNHLY and CDR2 is FYNNEI. Trimming took off 5 bases at V and 3 bases at J, with 14 bases between the two ends.

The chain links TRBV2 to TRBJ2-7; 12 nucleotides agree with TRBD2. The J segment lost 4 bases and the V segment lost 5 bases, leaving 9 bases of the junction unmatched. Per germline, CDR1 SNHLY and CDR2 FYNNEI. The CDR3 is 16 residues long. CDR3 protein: CASSIGLAGSGYEQYF. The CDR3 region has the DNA TGTGCCAGCAGTATAGGACTAGCGGGATCGGGTTACGAGCAGTACTTC.

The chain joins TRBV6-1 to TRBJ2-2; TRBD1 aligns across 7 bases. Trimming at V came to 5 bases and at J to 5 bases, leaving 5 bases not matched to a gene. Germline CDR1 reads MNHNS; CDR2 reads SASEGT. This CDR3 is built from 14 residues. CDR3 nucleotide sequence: TGTGCCAGCAGTACAGGGGTAGGGACCGGGGAGCTGTTTTTT. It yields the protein CASSTGVGTGELFF.

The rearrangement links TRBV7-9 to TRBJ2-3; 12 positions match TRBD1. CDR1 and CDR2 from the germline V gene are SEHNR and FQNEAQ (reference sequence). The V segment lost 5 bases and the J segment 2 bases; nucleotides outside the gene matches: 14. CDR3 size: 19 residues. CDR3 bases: TGTGCCAGCAGCATAGGGACAGGGGGCACAAAAGCACACACAGATACGCAGTATTTT. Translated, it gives CASSIGTGGTKAHTDTQYF.

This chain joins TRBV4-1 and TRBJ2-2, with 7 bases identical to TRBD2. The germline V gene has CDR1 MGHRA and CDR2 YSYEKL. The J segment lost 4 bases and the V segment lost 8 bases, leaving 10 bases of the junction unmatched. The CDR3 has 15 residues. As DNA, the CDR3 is TGCGCCAGCTCACACTTGGCGGGAGCCACCGGGGAGCTGTTTTTT. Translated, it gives CASSHLAGATGELFF.

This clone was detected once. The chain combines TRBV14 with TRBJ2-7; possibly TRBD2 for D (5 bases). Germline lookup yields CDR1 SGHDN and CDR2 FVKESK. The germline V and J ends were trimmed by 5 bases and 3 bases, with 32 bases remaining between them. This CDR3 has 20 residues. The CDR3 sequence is CASSSSGFGSLISWGYEQYF. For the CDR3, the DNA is TGTGCCAGCAGCTCCTCGGGGTTCGGGTCCTTAATATCGTGGGGCTACGAGCAGTACTTC.

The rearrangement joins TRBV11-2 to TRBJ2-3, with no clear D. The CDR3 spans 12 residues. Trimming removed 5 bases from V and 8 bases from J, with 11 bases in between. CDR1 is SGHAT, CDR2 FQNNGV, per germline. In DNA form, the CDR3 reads TGTGCCAGCAGCCCCCCGTCAGGTACGCAGTATTTT. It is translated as CASSPPSGTQYF.

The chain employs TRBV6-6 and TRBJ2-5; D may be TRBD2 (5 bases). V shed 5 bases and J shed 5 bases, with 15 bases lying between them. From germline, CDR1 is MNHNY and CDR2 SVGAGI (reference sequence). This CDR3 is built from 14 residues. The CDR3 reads CASSALREGETQYF. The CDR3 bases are TGTGCCAGCAGTGCTCTTCGGGAAGGGGAGACCCAGTACTTC.

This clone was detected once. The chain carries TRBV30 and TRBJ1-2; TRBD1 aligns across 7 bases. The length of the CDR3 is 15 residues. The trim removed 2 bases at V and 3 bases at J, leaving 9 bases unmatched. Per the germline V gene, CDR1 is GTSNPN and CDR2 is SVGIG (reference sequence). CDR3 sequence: CAWSLEDRSYYGYTF. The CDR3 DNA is TGTGCCTGGAGTCTAGAGGACAGGTCCTACTATGGCTACACCTTC.

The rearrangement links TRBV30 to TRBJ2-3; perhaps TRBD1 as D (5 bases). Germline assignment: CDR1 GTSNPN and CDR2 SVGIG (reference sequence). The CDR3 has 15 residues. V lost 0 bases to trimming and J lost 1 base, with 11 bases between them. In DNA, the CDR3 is TGTGCCTGGAGTGTGCCCACCAGGGGCACAGATACGCAGTATTTT. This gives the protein CAWSVPTRGTDTQYF. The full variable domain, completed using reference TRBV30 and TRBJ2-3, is SQTIHQWPATLVQPVGSPLSLECTVEGTSNPNLYWYRQAAGRGLQLLFYSVGIGQISSEVPQNLSASRPQDRQFILSSKKLLLSDSGFYLCAWSVPTRGTDTQYFGPGTRLTVL.

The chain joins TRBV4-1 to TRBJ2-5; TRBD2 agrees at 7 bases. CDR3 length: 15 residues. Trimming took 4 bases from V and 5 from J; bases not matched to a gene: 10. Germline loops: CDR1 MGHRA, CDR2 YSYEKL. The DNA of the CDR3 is TGCGCCAGCAGCCCCTCTAGCGGCGAGGGGGAGACCCAGTACTTC. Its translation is CASSPSSGEGETQYF.

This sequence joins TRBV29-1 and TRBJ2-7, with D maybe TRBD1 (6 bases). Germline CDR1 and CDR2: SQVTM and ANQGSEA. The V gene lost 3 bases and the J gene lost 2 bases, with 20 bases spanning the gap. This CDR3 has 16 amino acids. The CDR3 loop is CSVEALGTDRPYEQYF. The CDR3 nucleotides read TGCAGCGTTGAGGCTTTGGGGACGGACAGACCCTACGAGCAGTACTTC.

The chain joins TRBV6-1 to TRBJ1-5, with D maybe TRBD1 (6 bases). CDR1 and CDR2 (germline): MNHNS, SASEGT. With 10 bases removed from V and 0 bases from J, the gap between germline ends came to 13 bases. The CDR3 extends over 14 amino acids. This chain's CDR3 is CAIGGAHSNQPQHF. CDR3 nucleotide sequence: TGTGCCATAGGGGGGGCCCATAGCAATCAGCCCCAGCATTTT.

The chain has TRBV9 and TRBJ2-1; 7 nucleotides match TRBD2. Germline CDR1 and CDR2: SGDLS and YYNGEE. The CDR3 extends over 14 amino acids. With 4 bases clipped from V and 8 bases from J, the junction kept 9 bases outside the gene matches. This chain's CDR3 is CASSPKAGADEQFF. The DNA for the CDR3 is TGTGCCAGCAGCCCTAAGGCGGGAGCGGATGAGCAGTTCTTC.

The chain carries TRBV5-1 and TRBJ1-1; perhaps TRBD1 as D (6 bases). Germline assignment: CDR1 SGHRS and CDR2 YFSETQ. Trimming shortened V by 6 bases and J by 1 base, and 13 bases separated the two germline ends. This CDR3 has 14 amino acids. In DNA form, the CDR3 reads TGCGCCAGCAAACCCGGGACAAGGAACACTGAAGCTTTCTTT. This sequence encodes CASKPGTRNTEAFF.

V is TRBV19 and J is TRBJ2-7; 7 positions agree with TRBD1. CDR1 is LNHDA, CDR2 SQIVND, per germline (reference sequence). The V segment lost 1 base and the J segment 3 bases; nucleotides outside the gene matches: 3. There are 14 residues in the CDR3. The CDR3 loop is CASSIGGTDYEQYF. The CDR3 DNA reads TGTGCCAGTAGTATAGGTGGGACAGACTACGAGCAGTACTTC.

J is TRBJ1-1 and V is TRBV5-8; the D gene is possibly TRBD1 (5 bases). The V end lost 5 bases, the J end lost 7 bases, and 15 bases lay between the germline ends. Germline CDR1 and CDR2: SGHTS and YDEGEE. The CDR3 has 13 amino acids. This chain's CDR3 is CASRMTVYLEAFF. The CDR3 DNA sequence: TGTGCCAGCAGGATGACAGTATACCTTGAAGCTTTCTTT.

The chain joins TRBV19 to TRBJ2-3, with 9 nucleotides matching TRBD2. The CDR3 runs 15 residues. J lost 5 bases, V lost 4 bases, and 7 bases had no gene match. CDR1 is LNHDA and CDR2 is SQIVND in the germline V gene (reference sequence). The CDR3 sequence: CASSTIAGVVDTQYF. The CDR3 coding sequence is TGTGCCAGTAGTACGATAGCGGGAGTGGTAGATACGCAGTATTTT.

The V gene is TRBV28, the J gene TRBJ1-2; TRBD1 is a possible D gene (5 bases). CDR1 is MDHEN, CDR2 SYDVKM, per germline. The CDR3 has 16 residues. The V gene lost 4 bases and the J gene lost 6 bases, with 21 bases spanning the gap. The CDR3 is CASSSQGEVNSDGYTF. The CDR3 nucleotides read TGTGCCAGCAGTTCCCAGGGTGAAGTAAACTCAGATGGCTACACCTTC.